This T cell receptor beta chain was found in a study of T-cell memory formation after mild COVID-19. TCRdb independently ran MiXCR on the 5' RACE reads; one entry per CDR3 protein. The sample has some 320,000 distinct CDR3 sequences, roughly an eighth seen once. The CDR3 covers 15 residues. Germline loops: CDR1 LGHNA, CDR2 YNFKEQ. V was trimmed by 0 bases and J by 5 bases, leaving 11 bases between them. This chain connects TRBV4-2 to TRBJ1-5; D remains ambiguous. This receptor was identified in a man between 18 and 35 years old who had mild COVID-19 (a few samples of this study predate the infection). Cell type and time point are not known. Material for sequencing was PBMCs or a T cell subset sorted from them (not recorded which). The CDR3 is CASSQDQEGYQPQHF. DNA of the CDR3: TGTGCCAGCAGCCAAGATCAGGAGGGTTATCAGCCCCAGCATTTT.